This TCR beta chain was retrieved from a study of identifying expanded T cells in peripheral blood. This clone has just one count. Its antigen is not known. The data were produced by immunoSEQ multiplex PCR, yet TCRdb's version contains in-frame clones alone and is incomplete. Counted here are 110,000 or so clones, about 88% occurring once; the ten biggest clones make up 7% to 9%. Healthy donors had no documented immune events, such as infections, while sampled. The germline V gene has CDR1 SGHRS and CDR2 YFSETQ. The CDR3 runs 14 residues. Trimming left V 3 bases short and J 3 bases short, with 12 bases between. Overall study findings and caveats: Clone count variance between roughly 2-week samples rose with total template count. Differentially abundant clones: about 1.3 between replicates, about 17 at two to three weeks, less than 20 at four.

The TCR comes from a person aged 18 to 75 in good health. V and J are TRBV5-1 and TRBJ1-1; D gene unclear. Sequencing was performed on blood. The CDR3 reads CASSSTGEYTEAFF. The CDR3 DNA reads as TGCGCCAGCAGCTCCACTGGTGAGTACACTGAAGCTTTCTTT.